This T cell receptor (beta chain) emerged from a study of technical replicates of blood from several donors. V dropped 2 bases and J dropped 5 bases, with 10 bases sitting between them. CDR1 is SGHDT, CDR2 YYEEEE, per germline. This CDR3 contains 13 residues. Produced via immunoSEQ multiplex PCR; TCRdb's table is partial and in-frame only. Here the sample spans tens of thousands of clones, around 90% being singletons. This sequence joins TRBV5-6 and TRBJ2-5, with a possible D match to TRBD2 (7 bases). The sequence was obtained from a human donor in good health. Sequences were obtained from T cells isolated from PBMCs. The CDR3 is CASSFRGAETQYF. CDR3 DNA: TGTGCCAGCAGCTTCCGGGGGGCTGAGACCCAGTACTTC.